This T cell receptor (beta chain) was identified in a study of blood T cells in healthy people across ages (dated by TCRdb to the mid-2010s). Concerning the study at large: In model experiments, template switching captured about one uniquely barcoded TCR beta cDNA molecule for every two T cells. To track age-related changes in TCR beta repertoire diversity, the study relied on deep sequencing normalized with unique cDNA molecular identifiers. The donors were split into four age groups: young (average about 16 years), middle-aged (about 40), aged (roughly 60) and long-lived (under 90). To avoid experimental bias, donors of different ages were spread randomly across the sequencing lanes. Using the same blood draw, the study looked at two additional independent replicas of 1 million unique cDNA reads for two donors, one aged 18 to 30 and the other aged 80 or older.

Systemically healthy Caucasian individuals from Russia, 39 in total and aged roughly 6 to 100 years, were included as donors. Ten milliliters of peripheral blood were drawn from each donor into EDTA-treated Vacutainer tubes. Ficoll-Paque density-gradient centrifugation was used to isolate PBMCs, with at least 7 million per sample. Total RNA was extracted from PBMCs with Trizol reagent, with at least 5.5 micrograms obtained per sample. Naive CD45RAhigh/CD27high T cell percentages were measured by flow cytometry on a PBMC aliquot from every donor. This clonotype has a handful of counts. Its target antigen remains unknown. Base quality data are lacking; no much larger clone is found one base away. Library prep was done by 5' RACE. Sequenced on an Illumina HiSeq 2500. The second PCR ran for roughly 7 to 12 cycles and used a J-beta primer mix along with a sample-barcoded 5' primer. A unique molecular identifier was introduced onto each TCR beta cDNA molecule by a template-switch 5' adaptor carrying 12 random nucleotides. At least 3 million CDR3-containing paired-end reads were obtained from each sample. First-strand cDNA synthesis was performed from all RNA using the Mint cDNA synthesis kit, with priming by a TRBC-specific oligonucleotide. After uracil-DNA glycosylase treatment, a first 18-cycle PCR used universal primers M1SS and BC2_uni_R on all cDNA. The authors' pipeline ran thus. Normalization of each sample was performed by random selection of 1 million high-quality reads, each carrying a distinct molecular identifier. Instead of being binned into consensus sequences, reads that shared molecular identifiers were thrown out. CDR3 identification, clonotype clustering and error correction used MiTCR with a Q25 quality threshold and the strictest error-elimination algorithm. Lower-bound total TCR beta diversity was estimated with a nonparametric unseen species model using Euler transformation. TCRdb reanalyzed the raw reads on its own, using fastp at Q25 for trimming and MiXCR for clone calling, and kept in-frame beta chains. Rows are unified per CDR3 protein, each entry keeping the most common DNA and genes. The V and J calls were determined by TCRdb, not by the authors. This sample lists hundreds of thousands of distinct CDR3 sequences; more than 40% were detected once. Of the sample, roughly a fifth falls within the top ten clones.

Spanning cysteine to phenylalanine, the CDR3 consists of 15 amino acids. Just CDR3 DNA is preserved here, 45 bases in frame from base 1. Reading the germline V gene (reference sequence) gives CDR1 LNHNV and CDR2 YYDKDF. V trim: 5 bases; J trim: 8 bases; unmatched bases: 6. Results the study describes overall, beyond this receptor: Estimates of total diversity based on one million sequenced T cells were regarded as lower bounds and as underestimates. Because donor CMV infection status was unknown, age-related changes in expanded clonotypes were potentially confounded. As age increased, observed TCR beta diversity per million T cells dropped in a roughly linear way, and a significant reduction was already evident by age 40. There was a strong correlation between observed TCR beta diversity and the percentage of naive T cells measured by flow cytometry. Conclusive comparison of naive and antigen-experienced compartments was prevented by the profiling of bulk unsorted PBMCs. Compared with the aged group, the long-lived group had more naive CD4+ T cells, fewer expanded clones and increased TCR diversity, a pattern suggesting age selection.

Source material: blood. The origin of this receptor is a man aged 60 to 69 in good health. The rearrangement joined TRBV15 to TRBJ2-1; 13 bases in between match TRBD2. The nucleotides read TGTGCCACCAGCGGGGGACTAGCGGGGTCATATGAGCAGTTCTTC. It translates to CATSGGLAGSYEQFF.